The entry below gives a single TCR beta chain sequence along with its context. It has no known antigen specificity. No much larger clone exists at a distance of one base, and base qualities are not known. The CDR3 measures 13 amino acids from cysteine to phenylalanine. Of all the DNA, just the CDR3 is kept, 39 bases in frame from base 1. V lost 5 bases and J lost 6 bases, and the count of bases not matched to a germline gene is 7. The germline V gene gives CDR1 as SGHNT and CDR2 as YENEEA. One collaborating source in Seattle enrolled patients during active infection and followed them longitudinally through the course of disease. Each collaborating institution followed its own protocols to collect whole blood in K2EDTA tubes. For TCRbeta analysis, collaborators shipped samples as frozen whole blood, isolated PBMCs, or DNA extracted from either of those sample types. TCRbeta CDR3 regions were amplified from genomic DNA using the immunoSEQ Assay, a bias-controlled multiplex PCR. The paper's data handling went like this. Within the assay, amplification of reference gene primers was used to estimate how many nucleated cells each sample contained. Sequence reads were collapsed and filtered to measure the absolute abundance of every unique TCRbeta CDR3 rearrangement. For each sample, productive Simpson clonality was calculated as the square root of Simpson's diversity index across productive rearrangements. As stored in TCRdb, this immuneACCESS dataset retains in-frame rearrangements with V and J assigned. A fraction of the clones does not appear; measured against another copy, unresolved V genes explain less than half of the discrepancy, and the remainder lacks a known reason. The V and J calls and the clone size are those of that table, but D and trimming were determined from the DNA. The sample includes about 62,000 clones, with roughly nine tenths observed a single time. 15% to 20% of the sample goes to the ten largest clones.

This specimen belongs to a study of blood T cell repertoires in COVID-19 (TCRdb year 2020). General notes on the study: The collaborator samples originated in the United States, Italy and Spain and spanned the acute and convalescent phases of COVID-19. The prospective study material was composed of cDNA or gDNA derived from T cells, B-cell-depleted T cells, or PBMCs. The dataset comprised deeply sampled blood TCRbeta repertoires from subjects exposed to, actively infected with, or recovered from COVID-19. The repertoires were released in a freely available public database meant as a resource for research on the immune response to SARS-CoV-2. Samples were obtained from the ongoing ImmuneRACE study (first 160 participants) and from 1,000 to 1,500 subjects provided by 6 global collaborators. A de-identified subject ID, COVID-19 status, age in years and sex were almost always included in the sample metadata. HLA class I and class II types, where available, came from metadata supplied by the sample provider rather than from assay-based typing.

Here is what the overall study found, with its caveats: The quantity of clinical and demographic metadata differed by source and by participant and was supplied without curation.

The material sequenced was peripheral blood. The sequence came from a woman aged 55-75 years with COVID-19, enrolled during active disease. The chain is made from TRBV11-3 and TRBJ2-7, and TRBD1 matches 7 of the central bases. The CDR3 reads CASSPNRGGEQYF. The DNA sequence is as follows: TGTGCCAGCAGCCCAAACAGGGGTGGCGAGCAGTACTTC.